This T cell receptor beta chain was recorded in a study of blood T cell repertoires in COVID-19. Study-wide background: Italy, Spain and the United States were the sources of the convalescent and acute COVID-19 samples.

Original processing methods: Counts of nucleated cells, estimated from reference gene primer amplification, were obtained. Libraries were prepared by immunoSEQ multiplex PCR; TCRdb keeps only in-frame clonotypes and omits some of them. For V, J and clone size, that table is used; D and trimming come from the DNA. Of 120,000 or so clones in the sample, approximately 79% were seen once. This CDR3 is 19 amino acids long. V lost 4 bases to trimming and J lost 0 bases; unmatched junction nucleotides: 12. Germline V gene sequence: CDR1 MDHEN, CDR2 SYDVKM. This clone was picked up a small number of times. The sequenced material came from peripheral blood. The clonotype comes from an elderly woman with active or convalescent COVID-19. The chain links TRBV28 to TRBJ2-1; 10 bases are a match to TRBD2. In nucleotides, the CDR3 is TGTGCCAGCAGTTCCCGCAGCGGGAGGGGAGGGGCCTCCTACAATGAGCAGTTCTTC. Protein product: CASSSRSGRGGASYNEQFF.